This T cell receptor beta chain derives from a study of blood T cell repertoires in COVID-19. In the original analysis: Nucleated cell number was recorded as an estimate derived from reference gene primer amplification. Method: immunoSEQ multiplex PCR; TCRdb's copy keeps in-frame clones and lacks some. V and J calls and clone size are as listed in that table; D and trimming were resolved from the DNA. The sample holds about 130,000 clones; more than 75% are singletons and the top ten take under 2.5%. Germline V gene lookup returns CDR1 MNHEY and CDR2 SVGAGI. Trimming took 10 bases from V and 6 from J; bases not matched to a gene: 9. The CDR3 contains 12 residues.

J is TRBJ2-7 and V is TRBV6-5, with 7 positions matching TRBD1. The clonotype comes from a man aged 50 to 59 with active COVID-19. Source material: peripheral blood. CDR3 region: CATLNRGAEQYF. The CDR3 region has the DNA TGTGCCACCCTTAACAGGGGTGCCGAGCAGTACTTC.